The 8 T cell receptor beta chains given below trace back to one sample, sequenced in a study of blood T cell repertoires in COVID-19. Assay: immunoSEQ multiplex PCR; the TCRdb copy retains only in-frame clones and omits some. This sample has over 45,000 clones, with roughly 86% found just once. Material: peripheral blood. The receptors were gathered from a man in his forties with COVID-19, enrolled during active disease.

The rearrangement uses TRBV3-1 (or the pseudogene TRBV3-2) and TRBJ1-1; D gene ambiguous. Trimming left V 6 bases short and J 7 bases short, with 15 bases between. The CDR3 contains 13 residues. Germline V lookup: CDR1 LGHDT, CDR2 YNNKEL (reference sequence). CDR3 amino acids: CASSPSPVVEAFF. CDR3 in DNA: TGTGCCAGCAGTCCGAGCCCGGTAGTTGAAGCTTTCTTT.

The J gene is TRBJ1-2, the V gene TRBV27; 10 nucleotides line up with TRBD1. The germline V gene encodes CDR1 MNHEY and CDR2 SMNVEV (reference sequence). V shed 5 bases, J shed 3 bases, and the junction held 6 bases outside the gene matches. The CDR3 sequence is 15 residues long. The CDR3 DNA reads TGTGCCAGCAGTCCCCGACAGGGGGCGTACTATGGCTACACCTTC. It encodes CASSPRQGAYYGYTF.

The rearrangement uses TRBV7-8 and TRBJ2-1; D is uncertain. Germline CDR1 is SGHVS and CDR2 is FQNEAQ. The CDR3 covers 13 residues. The V end was cut by 5 bases, the J end by 9 bases, with 14 bases between. The CDR3 loop reads CASSPDARGEQFF. The CDR3 DNA reads as TGTGCCAGCAGCCCGGATGCGAGAGGTGAGCAGTTCTTC.

This chain uses TRBV5-1 with TRBJ2-3; 9 positions agree with TRBD1. The ends lost 5 bases at V and 1 base at J; junction bases unmatched: 5. CDR1 SGHRS and CDR2 YFSETQ come from the germline V gene. The CDR3 spans 15 residues. CDR3 in DNA: TGCGCCAGCAGAACAGGGGGCCTTGGCACAGATACGCAGTATTTT. It yields the protein CASRTGGLGTDTQYF.

The chain uses TRBV28 and TRBJ2-7; maybe TRBD2 (5 bases). The V gene's germline CDR1 is MDHEN and CDR2 SYDVKM. The length of the CDR3 is 14 residues. Between the trimmed V and J ends, which lost 2 bases and 2 bases, there was a span of 10 bases. CDR3: CASSLGGSPYEQYF. For the CDR3, the DNA is TGTGCCAGCAGTTTAGGAGGCAGCCCCTACGAGCAGTACTTC.

This rearrangement joins TRBV7-2 to TRBJ2-2, with D maybe TRBD2 (5 bases). This CDR3 has 17 amino acids. Trimming removed 0 bases from V and 2 bases from J, with 13 bases in between. Germline CDR1 and CDR2: SGHTA and FQGNSA. The CDR3 sequence is CASSLAPHRGNTGELFF. The DNA of the CDR3 is TGTGCCAGCAGCTTAGCACCCCACCGGGGAAACACCGGGGAGCTGTTTTTT.

The chain employs TRBV12-5 and TRBJ2-3; 8 nucleotides match TRBD1. There are 16 residues in the CDR3. Germline-derived CDR1 and CDR2 are LGHNT and FRNRAP. The V segment lost 4 bases and the J segment 4 bases; nucleotides outside the gene matches: 10. The CDR3 region is CASGSPARTGPDTQYF. As DNA, the CDR3 is TGTGCTAGTGGTTCTCCGGCCAGGACAGGGCCAGATACGCAGTATTTT.

The chain carries TRBV24-1 and TRBJ2-1; 8 positions match TRBD1. The CDR3 consists of 15 residues. Germline V gene sequence: CDR1 KGHDR, CDR2 SFDVKD. The V gene end was trimmed by 5 bases and the J gene end by 7 bases; junction bases not matched to a gene: 9. CDR3 loop: CATSVPGQVGNEQFF. The CDR3 DNA reads as TGTGCCACCAGTGTCCCGGGACAGGTTGGGAATGAGCAGTTCTTC.